The 21 T cell receptor beta chains below come from one sample, sequenced in a study of CD8+ T cells in alopecia areata. Reverse transcription of extracted RNA yielded cDNA, which provided the sequencing template. Clones were read by immunoSEQ multiplex PCR, and TCRdb kept only the in-frame ones, dropping some. The sample gives tens of thousands of clones, approximately 45% of which show up once; 15% to 20% is in the top ten. The sample consisted of CD8+ T cells sorted from blood, taken at week 0. The receptors come from a human donor with alopecia areata.

The sample holds a few counts of this clone. The chain recombines TRBV6-5 with TRBJ2-2; perhaps TRBD2 as D (5 bases). The germline V gene has CDR1 MNHEY and CDR2 SVGAGI. Trimming removed 4 bases from V and 5 bases from J, with 8 bases in between. This CDR3 region has 13 residues. The CDR3 nucleotides are TGTGCCAGCAGTTTTTTAGCGACCGGGGAGCTGTTTTTT. Residues: CASSFLATGELFF.

This clone was recorded a few times. V and J are TRBV7-6 and TRBJ2-1, with TRBD1 matching 9 bases. Germline CDR1 and CDR2: SGHVS and FNYEAQ. CDR3 size: 14 residues. V shed 5 bases, J shed 7 bases, and the junction held 6 bases outside the gene matches. The CDR3, as DNA: TGTGCCAGCAGCCTACAGGGGGCAGGGAATGAGCAGTTCTTC. It encodes CASSLQGAGNEQFF.

The V and J genes are TRBV11-2 and TRBJ2-7; 7 bases align to TRBD1. Per the germline V gene, CDR1 is SGHAT and CDR2 is FQNNGV. This CDR3 has 15 amino acids. J was trimmed by 3 bases and V by 3 bases; bases with no gene match: 8. This chain's CDR3 is CASSFTGTENYEQYF. The DNA of the CDR3 is TGTGCCAGCAGCTTCACCGGGACAGAGAACTACGAGCAGTACTTC.

As to this clone: Other DNA sequences within the sample encode an identical CDR3. The gene calls are TRBV5-1 and TRBJ2-7; perhaps D is TRBD1 or TRBD2 (7 bases each). V was shortened by 1 base and J by 4 bases, with 15 bases between the two germline ends. Per germline, CDR1 SGHRS and CDR2 YFSETQ. The CDR3 is 15 amino acids. CDR3 in amino acids: CASSLTAGGGYEQYF. CDR3 nucleotide sequence: TGCGCCAGCAGCTTGACGGCAGGGGGAGGGTACGAGCAGTACTTC.

This sequence joins TRBV4-1 and TRBJ2-7; weak D call: TRBD2 (6 bases). The CDR3 length is 19 residues. Germline V CDR1 and CDR2: MGHRA, YSYEKL. Trimming shortened V by 2 bases and J by 3 bases, and 26 bases separated the two germline ends. The DNA for the CDR3 is TGCGCCAGCAGCCAAAGGAGAGCTGTTTCCGGGGCTAGCGTCTACGAGCAGTACTTC. Translated, it gives CASSQRRAVSGASVYEQYF.

This clone has only a few counts. The chain has TRBV27 and TRBJ1-5; D unresolved. This CDR3 comprises 15 residues. The germline CDR1 and CDR2 sequences are MNHEY and SMNVEV (reference sequence). V shed 6 bases and J shed 5 bases, with 17 bases lying between them. CDR3 residues: CASSVFARVDQPQHF. The CDR3 bases are TGTGCCAGCAGCGTTTTCGCGAGGGTCGATCAGCCCCAGCATTTT.

The chain links TRBV5-1 to TRBJ2-3, with 12 bases identical to TRBD2. The CDR3 has 15 amino acids. The J segment lost 3 bases and the V segment lost 4 bases, leaving 3 bases of the junction unmatched. CDR1 SGHRS and CDR2 YFSETQ come from the germline V gene. CDR3 in amino acids: CASSPTSGRTDTQYF. The CDR3 DNA is TGCGCCAGCAGCCCGACTAGCGGGAGAACAGATACGCAGTATTTT.

The chain couples TRBV7-9 to TRBJ2-5; D remains ambiguous. Germline V gives CDR1 SEHNR, CDR2 FQNEAQ (reference sequence). The CDR3 loop spans 13 amino acids. V was cut by 5 bases and J by 3 bases, with 10 bases left in between. DNA of the CDR3: TGTGCCAGCAGCGTACCAAACGAAGAGACCCAGTACTTC. This sequence encodes CASSVPNEETQYF.

This clone has more than one count but fewer than ten. The V gene is TRBV7-2, the J gene TRBJ1-3; 7 nucleotides align to TRBD1. The CDR3 has 18 amino acids. Trimming at V came to 5 bases and at J to 0 bases, leaving 13 bases not matched to a gene. CDR1 is SGHTA and CDR2 is FQGNSA in the germline V gene. CDR3 sequence reads: CASSPHEGQFHSGNTIYF. CDR3 nucleotide sequence: TGTGCCAGCAGCCCCCACGAGGGACAGTTCCACTCTGGAAACACCATATATTTT.

There are a few counts of this clone. This chain uses TRBV6-6 with TRBJ2-7; 9 nucleotides line up with TRBD1. Germline CDR1 and CDR2: MNHNY and SVGAGI (reference sequence). With 10 bases clipped from V and 3 bases from J, the junction kept 4 bases outside the gene matches. The CDR3 length is 12 residues. The CDR3 here is CATRQGDYEQYF. The CDR3 nucleotides are TGTGCCACGCGACAGGGGGACTACGAGCAGTACTTC.

The V call is TRBV6-5, the J call TRBJ2-5, with D maybe TRBD2 (5 bases). The CDR3 is 12 amino acids. Germline values: CDR1 MNHEY, CDR2 SVGAGI. V was clipped by 10 bases and J by 5 bases, with 14 bases between them. CDR3 sequence (DNA): TGTGCCACCGGGGTCTACCGGGAGACCCAGTACTTC. Translating gives CATGVYRETQYF.

This CDR3 reads CASSPRGAGGSYEQYF. The CDR3 nucleotides are TGTGCCAGCAGCCCCCGAGGAGCGGGGGGCTCCTACGAGCAGTACTTC. The chain carries TRBV7-2 and TRBJ2-5; TRBD2 matches at 9 bases. The J call may be mistaken, given a closer DNA end match to TRBJ2-7. The CDR3 runs 16 residues. In germline, CDR1 is SGHTA, CDR2 FQGNSA.

V is TRBV2 and J is TRBJ2-7; D is possibly TRBD1 or TRBD2 (5 bases each). The V gene lost 7 bases and the J gene lost 6 bases, with 10 bases spanning the gap. This CDR3 spans 11 amino acids. CDR1 and CDR2 (germline): SNHLY, FYNNEI. CDR3 region: CASNIGGEQYF. CDR3 nucleotide sequence: TGTGCCAGCAATATTGGGGGCGAGCAGTACTTC. The whole variable domain, filled in from reference TRBV2 and TRBJ2-7, reads EPEVTQTPSHQVTQMGQEVILRCVPISNHLYFYWYRQILGQKVEFLVSFYNNEISEKSEIFDDQFSVERPDGSNFTLKIRSTKLEDSAMYFCASNIGGEQYFGPGTRLTVT.

By sample fraction, this clone is large. The chain recombines TRBV19 with TRBJ2-1; 9 nucleotides line up with TRBD2. CDR1 is LNHDA, CDR2 SQIVND, per germline (reference sequence). The CDR3 runs to 15 residues. Germline trimming cut 5 bases from V and 6 bases from J; bases unmatched to any gene: 8. The CDR3 DNA reads TGTGCCAGTAGTGTTCCGACTAGCGGTCCCAATGAGCAGTTCTTC. Amino acid sequence: CASSVPTSGPNEQFF.

The rearrangement joins TRBV14 to TRBJ2-7, with D tentatively TRBD1 or TRBD2 (5 bases each). The V end lost 4 bases, the J end lost 2 bases, and 6 bases lay between the germline ends. Germline V gene sequence: CDR1 SGHDN, CDR2 FVKESK. The CDR3 runs 12 residues. The CDR3 loop reads CASSLGAYEQYF. Here the CDR3 DNA reads TGTGCCAGCAGCCTGGGGGCCTACGAGCAGTACTTC.

The chain employs TRBV6-6 and TRBJ2-2; no reliable D call. The CDR3 has 13 residues. V was clipped by 2 bases and J by 0 bases, with 1 base between them. Germline V CDR1 and CDR2: MNHNY, SVGAGI (reference sequence). In DNA, the CDR3 is TGTGCCAGCAGTTACCCGAACACCGGGGAGCTGTTTTTT. Residues: CASSYPNTGELFF.

This sequence joins TRBV6-1 and TRBJ1-1; D uncertain. The V end was cut by 4 bases, the J end by 4 bases, with 7 bases between. Germline V gives CDR1 MNHNS, CDR2 SASEGT. The CDR3 contains 12 residues. CDR3 nucleotide sequence: TGTGCCAGCAGTGCGATCGGCACTGAAGCTTTCTTT. This sequence encodes CASSAIGTEAFF.

The sample holds a few counts of this clone. A junction end diverges from the germline sequence, so it may reflect a read error. This sequence joins TRBV7-9 and TRBJ2-1; D not certain. In germline, CDR1 is SEHNR, CDR2 FQNEAQ (reference sequence). The CDR3 runs 16 residues. CDR3 amino acids: CASSQTTNPLWNEQFF. The DNA of the CDR3 is TGCGCCAGCAGCCAAACCACAAACCCGTTATGGAATGAGCAGTTCTTC.

This chain connects TRBV14 to TRBJ2-5, with TRBD2 as a possible D gene (6 bases). The germline gives CDR1 SGHDN, CDR2 FVKESK. V lost 0 bases to trimming and J lost 5 bases, with 13 bases between them. CDR3 length: 15 amino acids. The CDR3: CASSQEEGFWETQYF. The CDR3 nucleotides are TGTGCCAGCAGCCAAGAGGAGGGCTTCTGGGAGACCCAGTACTTC.

The V call is TRBV13, the J call TRBJ1-1; D might be TRBD1 (6 bases). CDR3 length: 19 residues. Trimming left V 0 bases short and J 1 base short, with 21 bases between. CDR1 and CDR2 from the germline V gene are PRHDT and FYEKMQ (reference sequence). This chain's CDR3 is CASSLGSSQGIRRNTEAFF. The CDR3 nucleotides read TGTGCCAGCAGCTTAGGGTCCTCACAGGGTATCCGGAGGAACACTGAAGCTTTCTTT. Based on the CDR3 plus reference TRBV13 and TRBJ1-1, the full variable domain is AAGVIQSPRHLIKEKRETATLKCYPIPRHDTVYWYQQGPGQDPQFLISFYEKMQSDKGSIPDRFSAQQFSDYHSELNMSSLELGDSALYFCASSLGSSQGIRRNTEAFFGQGTRLTVV.

This clone has more than one count but fewer than ten. This chain links TRBV4-1 with TRBJ2-3; 7 bases fit TRBD2. Trimming removed 4 bases from V and 2 bases from J; junction bases left unmatched: 9. Germline CDR1 MGHRA, CDR2 YSYEKL. The CDR3 is made up of 16 amino acids. The CDR3 loop reads CASSPGLGSSTDTQYF. The CDR3 region has the DNA TGCGCCAGCAGCCCCGGACTAGGTTCCTCCACAGATACGCAGTATTTT.